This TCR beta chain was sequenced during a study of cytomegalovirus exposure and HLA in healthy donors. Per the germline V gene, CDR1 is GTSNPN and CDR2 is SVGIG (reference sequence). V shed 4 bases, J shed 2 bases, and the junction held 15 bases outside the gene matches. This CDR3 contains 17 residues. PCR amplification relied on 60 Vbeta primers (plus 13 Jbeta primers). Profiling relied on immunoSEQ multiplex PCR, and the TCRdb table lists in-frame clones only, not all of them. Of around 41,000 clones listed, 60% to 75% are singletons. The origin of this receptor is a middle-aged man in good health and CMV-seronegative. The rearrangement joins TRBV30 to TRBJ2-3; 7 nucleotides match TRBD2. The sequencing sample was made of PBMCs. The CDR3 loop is CAWTKRLQAGNTDTQYF. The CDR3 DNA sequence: TGTGCCTGGACTAAAAGGCTCCAAGCGGGGAACACAGATACGCAGTATTTT.